The 25 T cell receptor beta chains below come from one sample, sequenced in a study of cytomegalovirus exposure and HLA in healthy donors (dated by TCRdb to the late 2010s). Preparation of the library involved the immunoSEQ multiplex PCR assay. For the multiplex PCR, a mixture combining 60 forward primers for TCR Vbeta segments and 13 reverse primers for TCR Jbeta segments was used. In TCRdb, the immuneACCESS table is reduced to in-frame sequences with V and J assigned. These tables do not hold every clone; where another copy was compared, an unresolved V gene accounts for under half, and the others remain unexplained. This specimen's table enumerates about 33,000 clones. The top ten clonotypes cover roughly 4.7% of the sample. Sequenced material: PBMCs. Receptor source: a middle-aged woman in good health and CMV-seropositive.

In regard to this clone: One end of the junction does not line up with germline, which may come from a read error. The rearrangement joins TRBV7-7 to TRBJ2-5; 12 positions match TRBD1. This CDR3 contains 16 residues. Germline assignment: CDR1 SSHAT and CDR2 FNYEAQ (reference sequence). This CDR3 is CASSSSRDRGLEAQYF. In DNA form, the CDR3 reads TGTGCTAGCAGCTCGTCCCGGGACAGGGGGCTAGAGGCCCAGTACTTC. Drawing the rest from reference TRBV7-7 and TRBJ2-5, the complete variable domain is GAGVSQSPRYKVTKRGQDVTLRCDPISSHATLYWYQQALGQGPEFLTYFNYEAQPDKSGLPSDRFSAERPEGSISTLTIQRTEQRDSAMYRCASSSSRDRGLEAQYFGPGTRLLVL.

The chain links TRBV28 to TRBJ2-3, with a possible D match to TRBD2 (6 bases). The CDR3 extends over 14 amino acids. The germline V gene encodes CDR1 MDHEN and CDR2 SYDVKM. The ends were cut back, 6 bases at V and 2 bases at J, with 12 bases in the middle. Here the CDR3 DNA reads TGTGCCAGCAGCATTGGGAGGTCCACAGATACGCAGTATTTT. Its protein product is CASSIGRSTDTQYF.

The rearrangement uses TRBV11-2 and TRBJ1-2; a weak D match, TRBD1 (6 bases). The V end was cut by 5 bases, the J end by 5 bases, with 15 bases between. The germline V gene has CDR1 SGHAT and CDR2 FQNNGV. CDR3 length: 14 residues. CDR3 sequence reads: CASSLTGIGYGYTF. The CDR3 DNA reads as TGTGCCAGCAGCCTCACAGGGATTGGTTATGGCTACACCTTC.

The chain has TRBV4-1 and TRBJ2-1; TRBD1 aligns across 11 bases. CDR1 and CDR2 from the germline V gene are MGHRA and YSYEKL. This CDR3 has 16 residues. V was clipped by 2 bases and J by 5 bases; unmatched bases: 5. The DNA for the CDR3 is TGCGCCAGCAGCCAACACGGACAGGGGGCAAACAATGAGCAGTTCTTC. Its translation is CASSQHGQGANNEQFF.

V is TRBV28 and J is TRBJ2-7; 11 nucleotides align to TRBD1. In germline, CDR1 is MDHEN, CDR2 SYDVKM. CDR3 size: 14 residues. After removal of 5 bases from V and 4 bases from J, the junction contained 4 bases not matched to a gene. CDR3 protein: CASSPGQGGYEQYF. The CDR3 coding sequence is TGTGCCAGCAGTCCGGGACAGGGGGGATACGAGCAGTACTTC.

The gene calls are TRBV30 and TRBJ2-7, with a possible D match to TRBD1 (5 bases). The V end was cut by 3 bases, the J end by 5 bases, with 11 bases between. This CDR3 is 12 amino acids long. Germline V gene data show CDR1 as GTSNPN and CDR2 as SVGIG (reference sequence). DNA for the CDR3: TGTGCCTGGAGCTCTAGGGGCGACGAGCAGTACTTC. Protein product: CAWSSRGDEQYF.

V usage is TRBV19 and J usage is TRBJ2-7, with 9 bases that match TRBD2. Germline V CDR1 and CDR2: LNHDA, SQIVND (reference sequence). After removal of 3 bases from V and 7 bases from J, the junction contained 7 bases not matched to a gene. This CDR3 has 14 residues. CDR3 protein: CASSIAGGLLEQYF. CDR3 sequence (DNA): TGTGCCAGTAGTATTGCGGGAGGGCTTTTAGAGCAGTACTTC.

The chain is built from TRBV10-3 and TRBJ2-1; TRBD2 matches at 7 bases. This CDR3 has 12 amino acids. With 11 bases clipped from V and 1 base from J, the junction kept 2 bases outside the gene matches. Germline V CDR1 and CDR2: ENHRY, SYGVKD. The CDR3 protein is CALGGSYNEQFF. DNA of the CDR3: TGTGCCTTGGGAGGGTCCTACAATGAGCAGTTCTTC.

V is TRBV7-6 and J is TRBJ2-5; D not certain. CDR3 length: 14 amino acids. The germline V and J ends were trimmed by 5 bases and 2 bases, with 12 bases remaining between them. The germline V gene encodes CDR1 SGHVS and CDR2 FNYEAQ. The CDR3 here is CASSVNSAQETQYF. CDR3 DNA: TGTGCCAGCAGCGTAAACAGTGCACAAGAGACCCAGTACTTC.

The chain has TRBV19 and TRBJ2-5; 10 bases map to TRBD1. Germline assignment: CDR1 LNHDA and CDR2 SQIVND (reference sequence). The CDR3 runs to 17 residues. Unmatched junction bases numbered 11, after V lost 3 bases and J lost 4 bases. CDR3 sequence: CASSMWDRGIWGETQYF. The DNA of the CDR3 is TGTGCCAGTAGTATGTGGGACAGGGGAATTTGGGGAGAGACCCAGTACTTC.

The chain uses TRBV20-1 and TRBJ1-1, with D uncertain. The CDR3 is 11 amino acids. CDR1 DFQATT and CDR2 SNEGSKA come from the germline V gene (reference sequence). Trimming took 1 base from V and 8 from J, leaving 8 bases between them. The CDR3 DNA reads TGCAGTGCTAGAGGAGTCAGGGAAGCTTTCTTT. This codes for CSARGVREAFF.

The chain uses TRBV7-9 and TRBJ2-1; 9 bases match TRBD1. The V gene's germline CDR1 is SEHNR and CDR2 FQNEAQ (reference sequence). CDR3 length equals 15 residues. Trimming took 3 bases from V and 10 from J; bases not matched to a gene: 10. The CDR3 sequence is CASSFIVGTGNEQFF. CDR3 DNA sequence: TGTGCCAGCAGCTTTATAGTAGGGACAGGGAACGAGCAGTTCTTC.

The chain links TRBV9 to TRBJ1-5; tentatively, D is TRBD1 (6 bases). This CDR3 region has 13 residues. CDR1 and CDR2 from the germline V gene are SGDLS and YYNGEE. V lost 3 bases, J lost 5 bases, and 9 bases lay in between. CDR3: CASSGGPDQPQHF. The DNA for the CDR3 is TGTGCCAGCAGCGGGGGGCCGGATCAGCCCCAGCATTTT.

J is TRBJ2-7 and V is TRBV6-1, with 10 positions matching TRBD2. Germline V CDR1 and CDR2: MNHNS, SASEGT. This CDR3 has 14 amino acids. V dropped 6 bases and J dropped 2; count of bases not matched to a gene: 4. The CDR3 DNA sequence: TGTGCCAGCAGAGTAGCGGGAGGAGCCTACGAGCAGTACTTC. Amino acid sequence: CASRVAGGAYEQYF.

The rearrangement links TRBV2 to TRBJ1-2; a weak D match, TRBD1 (5 bases). The CDR3 spans 14 residues. Trimming took 6 bases from V and 3 from J, leaving 14 bases between them. The V gene's germline CDR1 is SNHLY and CDR2 FYNNEI. The CDR3 here is CASSEGRDDYGYTF. CDR3 bases: TGTGCCAGCAGCGAGGGGAGGGATGACTATGGCTACACCTTC.

The chain has TRBV9 and TRBJ1-1; 10 bases are shared with TRBD1. CDR3 length: 14 residues. J gave up 5 bases and V 3 bases, and 4 bases lay outside the gene matches. Germline assignment: CDR1 SGDLS and CDR2 YYNGEE. The CDR3 sequence: CASSAGQGGTEAFF. CDR3 bases: TGTGCCAGCAGCGCCGGACAGGGGGGAACTGAAGCTTTCTTT.

V and J are TRBV6-5 and TRBJ2-3, with TRBD2 identical over 8 bases. Germline V lookup: CDR1 MNHEY, CDR2 SVGAGI. CDR3 size: 14 residues. The V segment lost 6 bases and the J segment 0 bases; nucleotides outside the gene matches: 2. CDR3 sequence: CASRGGRSTDTQYF. CDR3 DNA: TGTGCCAGCAGGGGCGGGAGGAGCACAGATACGCAGTATTTT.

The chain couples TRBV18 to TRBJ2-7; 7 positions agree with TRBD1. The CDR3 has 14 amino acids. V lost 1 base, J lost 5 bases, and 5 bases stayed unmatched. CDR1 is KGHSH and CDR2 is LQKENI in the germline V gene. CDR3 sequence reads: CASSPLRGTHEQYF. In DNA, the CDR3 is TGTGCCAGCTCACCACTCAGGGGGACCCACGAGCAGTACTTC. Filled out from reference TRBV18 and TRBJ2-7, the complete variable domain reads NAGVMQNPRHLVRRRGQEARLRCSPMKGHSHVYWYRQLPEEGLKFMVYLQKENIIDESGMPKERFSAEFPKEGPSILRIQQVVRGDSAAYFCASSPLRGTHEQYFGPGTRLTVT.

V usage is TRBV4-1 and J usage is TRBJ1-5; weak D call: TRBD1 (6 bases). V lost 0 bases, J lost 3 bases, and 12 bases lay in between. Germline V gives CDR1 MGHRA, CDR2 YSYEKL. This CDR3 has 16 residues. CDR3 region: CASSQEGGGNNQPQHF. The CDR3 DNA sequence: TGCGCCAGCAGCCAAGAAGGGGGTGGTAACAATCAGCCCCAGCATTTT.

The chain recombines TRBV5-5 with TRBJ2-7; a possible D gene is TRBD1 (5 bases). Germline V gene lookup returns CDR1 SGHKS and CDR2 YYEKEE (reference sequence). Trimming took 0 bases from V and 1 from J, leaving 14 bases between them. The CDR3 runs 16 residues. CDR3 loop: CASSLALAGKSYEQYF. CDR3 DNA sequence: TGTGCCAGCAGCTTGGCCTTGGCAGGGAAGTCCTACGAGCAGTACTTC.

The rearrangement links TRBV30 to TRBJ2-1, with 7 positions matching TRBD1. Germline CDR1 reads GTSNPN; CDR2 reads SVGIG (reference sequence). Trimming removed 0 bases from V and 9 bases from J; junction bases left unmatched: 26. The CDR3 has 20 residues. The CDR3 protein is CAWSVHVRGRILITDGEQFF. The CDR3, as DNA: TGTGCCTGGAGTGTACACGTGAGGGGGCGAATCCTTATTACAGACGGTGAGCAGTTCTTC.

This sequence joins TRBV5-4 and TRBJ2-3; 15 nucleotides line up with TRBD2. This CDR3 region has 18 residues. V lost 3 bases and J lost 0; bases outside the gene matches: 5. The germline V gene has CDR1 SGHNT and CDR2 YYREEE (reference sequence). CDR3 sequence reads: CASSSGLAGGPSTDTQYF. CDR3 nucleotides: TGTGCCAGCAGCTCGGGACTAGCGGGGGGCCCTAGCACAGATACGCAGTATTTT.

As concerns this clone: At one of its ends the junction is not consistent with the germline gene, which may arise from a read error. The rearrangement links TRBV25-1 to TRBJ2-7, with 9 nucleotides matching TRBD2. The CDR3 covers 14 residues. The germline gives CDR1 MGHDK, CDR2 SYGVNS. The CDR3 DNA reads TGTGCCAACAGTGAAGGCGGGAGGGAATACGAGCAGTACTTC. Translating gives CANSEGGREYEQYF.

This chain joins TRBV27 and TRBJ2-2; D possibly corresponds to TRBD1 (5 bases). V was trimmed by 5 bases and J by 2 bases, leaving 12 bases between them. The length of the CDR3 is 15 residues. Germline CDR1 and CDR2: MNHEY and SMNVEV (reference sequence). The CDR3 region is CASSRGWGNTGELFF. The CDR3 DNA follows: TGTGCCAGCAGTAGGGGATGGGGAAACACCGGGGAGCTGTTTTTT.

V usage is TRBV7-6 and J usage is TRBJ2-7; the match to TRBD1 covers 9 bases. Germline CDR1 and CDR2: SGHVS and FNYEAQ. V was pared by 5 bases and J by 5 bases, with 7 bases of the junction left unmatched. This CDR3 is built from 14 residues. The CDR3 reads CASSPRTGEDEQYF. The CDR3 DNA reads TGTGCCAGCAGCCCGAGGACAGGGGAGGACGAGCAGTACTTC.